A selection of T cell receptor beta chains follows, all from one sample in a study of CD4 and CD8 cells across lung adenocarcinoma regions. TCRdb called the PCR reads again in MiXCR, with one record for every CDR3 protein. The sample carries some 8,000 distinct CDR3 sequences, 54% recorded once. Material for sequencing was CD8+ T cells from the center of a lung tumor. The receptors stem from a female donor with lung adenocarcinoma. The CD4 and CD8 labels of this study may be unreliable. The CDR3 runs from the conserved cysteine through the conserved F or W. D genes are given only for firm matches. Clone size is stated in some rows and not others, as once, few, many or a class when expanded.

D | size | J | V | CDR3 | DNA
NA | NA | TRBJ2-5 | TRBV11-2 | CATGFGGGDEETQYF | TGTGCCACGGGCTTCGGGGGCGGGGACGAAGAGACCCAGTACTTC
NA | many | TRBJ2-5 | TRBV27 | CASSPVGGTQYF | TGTGCCAGCAGTCCAGTTGGGGGGACCCAGTACTTC
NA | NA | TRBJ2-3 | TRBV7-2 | CRSTEVGSTDTQYF | TGCCGCAGCACGGAGGTGGGAAGCACAGATACGCAGTATTTC
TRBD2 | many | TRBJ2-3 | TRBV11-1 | CASSPESGGPLTDTQYF | TGTGCCAGCAGCCCGGAGAGCGGGGGGCCCCTCACAGATACGCAGTATTTT
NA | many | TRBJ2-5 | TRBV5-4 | CASSLVGAEETQYF | TGTGCCAGCAGCTTGGTTGGCGCAGAAGAGACCCAGTACTTC
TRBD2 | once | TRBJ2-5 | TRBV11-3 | CASRAGDEETQYF | TGTGCCAGCAGGGCGGGAGACGAAGAGACCCAGTACTTC
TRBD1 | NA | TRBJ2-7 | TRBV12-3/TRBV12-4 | CASSGDSSYEQYF | TGTGCCAGCAGTGGGGACAGCTCCTACGAGCAGTACTTC
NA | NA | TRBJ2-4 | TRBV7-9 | CGSSSGLCSKDTQYF | TGTGGCAGCAGCTCGGGGCTGTGTTCCAAAGACACTCAGTACTTC
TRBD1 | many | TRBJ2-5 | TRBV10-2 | CASSTPTTGAGETQYF | TGCGCCAGCAGTACGCCAACGACAGGGGCAGGAGAGACCCAGTACTTC
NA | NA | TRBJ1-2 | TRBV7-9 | CASSLDHTARGYTF | TGTGCCAGCAGCTTAGACCACACGGCCCGGGGCTACACCTTC
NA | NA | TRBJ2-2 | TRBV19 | CASAGPNTGELFF | TGTGCCAGTGCAGGTCCGAACACCGGGGAGCTGTTTTTT
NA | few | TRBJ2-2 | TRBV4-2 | CASSQGTANTGELFF | TGTGCCAGCAGCCAAGGGACAGCGAACACCGGGGAGCTGTTTTTT
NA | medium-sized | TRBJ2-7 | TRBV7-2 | CASSFGAGLEQYF | TGTGCCAGCAGCTTTGGGGCAGGGCTCGAGCAGTACTTC